This T cell receptor beta chain was recovered during a study of T cell therapy after organ transplantation. The wider study: T cell doses, up to 6, came every 2 weeks; follow-up lasted just under 30 weeks. Responders numbered eight and nonresponders two among ten patients. Study-level points and caveats: Nonresponders had marked pretherapy clonal expansions and little post-therapy change.

The repertoire was sequenced with immunoSEQ multiplex PCR; TCRdb's copy has only in-frame clones and lacks some. The sample includes 45,000 to 50,000 clones, approximately 94% seen only once; the top ten take 2.5% to 3.5%. After removal of 0 bases from V and 2 bases from J, the junction contained 5 bases not matched to a gene. Per germline, CDR1 SGDLS and CDR2 YYNGEE. CDR3 size: 15 residues. As concerns this clone: Its antigen is not known.

The sequences come from CD8+ T cells from blood, collected before autologous CMV-specific T cell therapy. This chain connects TRBV9 to TRBJ2-7; 7 bases line up with TRBD2. This receptor was identified in a human patient who had received a solid organ transplant and had CMV disease. CDR3 nucleotides: TGTGCCAGCAGCGTAGGGTCTAGCGGAACCTACGAGCAGTACTTC. This encodes CASSVGSSGTYEQYF.